The text below deals with one TCR beta chain. This clone showed up just a few times. Its binding antigen is unknown. The record has no base qualities; no much larger clone is one base away. The data were taken from a study of blood T cell repertoires in COVID-19 (dated by TCRdb to about 2020). Context from the whole study: Samples from collaborators originated in the United States, Italy and Spain and spanned both the acute and convalescent phases of COVID-19. A freely available public database, intended as a resource for researchers studying the immune response to SARS-CoV-2, is where the repertoires were released. The dataset comprised deeply sampled blood TCRbeta repertoires from subjects exposed to, actively infected with, or recovered from COVID-19. Sample metadata almost always included a de-identified subject ID, COVID-19 status, age in years and sex. The material from the prospective study consisted of cDNA or gDNA derived from T cells, B-cell-depleted T cells, or PBMCs. The samples were drawn from the first 160 participants of the ongoing ImmuneRACE study and from some 1,300 subjects provided by 6 global collaborators. Where HLA class I and class II types were available, the types were taken from metadata supplied by the sample provider, not from assay-based typing. The investigation overall reported the following: The amount of clinical and demographic metadata varied by source and participant and was provided uncurated.

Unmatched junction bases come to 8, with V trimmed by 5 bases and J by 0 bases. From the cysteine up to the phenylalanine, the CDR3 has a length of 16 residues. Kept here is only the CDR3 DNA, which spans 48 bases and is read in frame from base 1. CDR1 MDHEN and CDR2 SYDVKM are derived from the germline V gene. TCRbeta CDR3 regions were amplified from genomic DNA by means of the immunoSEQ Assay, a bias-controlled multiplex PCR. The original methods were these. Nucleated cell counts per sample were estimated from amplification of reference gene primers within the assay. To quantify the absolute abundance of each unique TCRbeta CDR3 rearrangement, sequence reads were collapsed and filtered. For each sample, productive Simpson clonality was calculated by taking the square root of Simpson's diversity index across productive rearrangements. TCRdb carries this immuneACCESS record with in-frame sequences only. Its versions omit some clonotypes, under half of them owing to an unresolved V gene in the studies checked, with the rest unexplained. That table furnishes V, J and clone size, whereas the DNA furnished D and trimming. For this sample there are several thousand clones; roughly 88% appear just once. 6.9% of the sample belongs to the ten largest clones.

The collaborating institutions used their own protocols to collect whole blood in K2EDTA tubes. For TCRbeta analysis, collaborators shipped samples as frozen whole blood, isolated PBMCs, or DNA extracted from either of those sample types. This chain joins TRBV28 to TRBJ1-1, with 8 bases in between that match TRBD1. The receptor comes from a woman aged 50 to 60 with active or convalescent COVID-19. The source material was peripheral blood. The CDR3 has the sequence CASSPQGAGMNTEAFF. In nucleotide form, the sequence is TGTGCCAGCAGTCCCCAGGGGGCAGGGATGAACACTGAAGCTTTCTTT.